The next 32 T cell receptor beta chains were all read from a single sample in a study of blood T cell repertoires in COVID-19 (dated by TCRdb to the early 2020s). The receptor library was made with the immunoSEQ multiplex PCR assay. The table was pulled from immuneACCESS by TCRdb, which kept in-frame rearrangements only. Such tables lose some clones; where checked, under half of the loss comes from unresolved V genes, and the rest has no known cause. This sample has hundreds of thousands of clones in its table, and under 95% of those were observed once. The ten largest make up less than 2.5% of the sample. Sequencing input: PBMCs or T cells enriched from blood (not recorded which). The origin of the receptors is a woman between 18 and 29 years old who had recovered from COVID-19.

The chain recombines TRBV10-3 with TRBJ1-6; no definite D call. The V gene lost 7 bases and the J gene lost 6 bases, with 16 bases spanning the gap. The CDR3 loop spans 15 amino acids. Germline V gene sequence: CDR1 ENHRY, CDR2 SYGVKD. The CDR3 sequence: CAITKAIIGNSPLHF. The DNA of the CDR3 is TGTGCCATCACTAAAGCTATAATTGGTAATTCACCCCTCCACTTT.

The V and J genes are TRBV5-5 and TRBJ1-1; D not certain. CDR3 length: 16 residues. Germline V CDR1 and CDR2: SGHKS, YYEKEE (reference sequence). V was cut by 5 bases and J by 3 bases, with 20 bases left in between. The CDR3 DNA reads as TGTGCCAGCAGAGTACGGGATCACGGGGTCCACACTGAAGCTTTCTTT. Its protein is CASRVRDHGVHTEAFF.

DNA of the CDR3: TGTGCCAGCAGCCAGAGGACAGGGGTGGTTGGCTACACCTTC. Translated, it gives CASSQRTGVVGYTF. The J gene is TRBJ1-2, the V gene TRBV3-1 (or the pseudogene TRBV3-2); TRBD1 agrees at 9 bases. CDR3 length: 14 residues. The V segment lost 3 bases and the J segment 7 bases; nucleotides outside the gene matches: 6. The germline V gene has CDR1 LGHDT and CDR2 YNNKEL (reference sequence).

The J gene is TRBJ1-5, the V gene TRBV2; D not resolved. The CDR3 extends over 13 amino acids. Germline V gene sequence: CDR1 SNHLY, CDR2 FYNNEI. Between the trimmed V and J ends, which lost 4 bases and 9 bases, there was a span of 13 bases. The CDR3 bases are TGTGCCAGCAGTGGTTCAGGTGCGGGGCCCCAGCATTTT. Its protein is CASSGSGAGPQHF.

V is TRBV6-5 and J is TRBJ2-7; 9 bases are a match to TRBD1. V shed 5 bases and J 6 bases; nucleotides not matched to a gene: 11. From germline, CDR1 is MNHEY and CDR2 SVGAGI. This CDR3 comprises 15 residues. In DNA, the CDR3 is TGTGCCAGCAGTCAGTGGACAGGGGATGGGCGCGAGCAGTACTTC. Translating gives CASSQWTGDGREQYF.

V usage is TRBV24-1 and J usage is TRBJ1-2; D is possibly TRBD1 (6 bases). The germline gives CDR1 KGHDR, CDR2 SFDVKD. CDR3 length: 12 amino acids. Trimming stripped 6 bases from V and 10 bases from J, with 14 bases between. CDR3 sequence (DNA): TGTGCCACCAGTAACACAGGGACGGACTACACCTTC. Amino acid sequence: CATSNTGTDYTF.

This sequence joins TRBV5-1 and TRBJ1-6; 8 bases align to TRBD1. V gave up 6 bases and J gave up 10 bases; unmatched junction bases: 12. The CDR3 is 15 amino acids. Germline V gene data show CDR1 as SGHRS and CDR2 as YFSETQ. The CDR3 DNA reads as TGCGCCAGCACTTTAGGACAGGGAGGAGAGTCACCCCTCCACTTT. This encodes CASTLGQGGESPLHF.

Written as DNA, the CDR3 is TGTGCCAGCAGCTCCGGGACTAGCGGGCACGCTGAGCAGTTCTTC. This translates into CASSSGTSGHAEQFF. The chain has TRBV7-9 and TRBJ2-1; 12 bases map to TRBD2. The CDR3 has 15 amino acids. Germline V gene data show CDR1 as SEHNR and CDR2 as FQNEAQ (reference sequence). J gave up 9 bases and V 4 bases, and 7 bases lay outside the gene matches.

V is TRBV5-1 and J is TRBJ1-1; 9 bases align to TRBD1. Per the germline V gene, CDR1 is SGHRS and CDR2 is YFSETQ. The CDR3 length is 13 residues. V dropped 7 bases and J dropped 0; count of bases not matched to a gene: 1. Here the CDR3 reads CASGTGMNTEAFF. The CDR3 nucleotides read TGCGCCAGCGGGACAGGGATGAACACTGAAGCTTTCTTT.

The chain links TRBV3-1 (or the pseudogene TRBV3-2) to TRBJ2-7; 8 positions agree with TRBD2. CDR1 and CDR2 (germline): LGHDT, YNNKEL (reference sequence). The CDR3 sequence is 15 residues long. With V trimmed by 2 bases and J by 2 bases, 5 bases remained unmatched. CDR3 coding DNA: TGTGCCAGCAGCCAAATGTTAGCGGGGACCTACGAGCAGTACTTC. It specifies CASSQMLAGTYEQYF.

This chain uses TRBV25-1 with TRBJ1-1; 9 bases fit TRBD1. This CDR3 is built from 15 residues. Germline values: CDR1 MGHDK, CDR2 SYGVNS. J gave up 2 bases and V 7 bases, and 8 bases lay outside the gene matches. This chain's CDR3 is CASKAITGGNTEAFF. The DNA for the CDR3 is TGTGCCAGCAAAGCCATAACAGGGGGCAACACTGAAGCTTTCTTT. Full variable domain (remainder filled in from reference TRBV25-1 and TRBJ1-1): EADIYQTPRYLVIGTGKKITLECSQTMGHDKMYWYQQDPGMELHLIHYSYGVNSTEKGDLSSESTVSRIRTEHFPLTLESARPSHTSQYLCASKAITGGNTEAFFGQGTRLTVV.

The V gene is TRBV5-8, the J gene TRBJ1-5, with unresolved D. Between the trimmed V and J ends, which lost 4 bases and 4 bases, there was a span of 3 bases. The CDR3 consists of 11 residues. Germline CDR1 SGHTS, CDR2 YDEGEE. Here the CDR3 reads CASSRNQPQHF. The CDR3, as DNA: TGTGCCAGCAGCCGTAATCAGCCCCAGCATTTT.

This chain uses TRBV5-1 with TRBJ1-2; tentative D call: TRBD1 (5 bases). The germline CDR1 and CDR2 sequences are SGHRS and YFSETQ. The CDR3 consists of 12 residues. V was cut by 7 bases and J by 2 bases, with 9 bases left in between. The CDR3 is CASQGANYGYTF. Written as DNA, the CDR3 is TGCGCCAGCCAAGGGGCGAACTATGGCTACACCTTC.

J is TRBJ1-1 and V is TRBV19; D may be TRBD1 (5 bases). Trimming stripped 4 bases from V and 0 bases from J, with 9 bases between. The CDR3 covers 14 residues. Germline loops: CDR1 LNHDA, CDR2 SQIVND (reference sequence). In nucleotides, the CDR3 is TGTGCCAGTAGTACCTCAGGGATGAACACTGAAGCTTTCTTT. It encodes CASSTSGMNTEAFF.

The chain combines TRBV7-9 with TRBJ1-2; D not certain. This CDR3 comprises 13 residues. Per germline, CDR1 SEHNR and CDR2 FQNEAQ (reference sequence). V lost 2 bases and J 3 bases, leaving 7 bases between the germline ends. The CDR3 protein is CASSLRGHYGYTF. The DNA of the CDR3 is TGTGCCAGCAGCTTAAGAGGTCACTATGGCTACACCTTC.

V is TRBV3-1 (or the pseudogene TRBV3-2) and J is TRBJ1-1; D uncertain. V dropped 5 bases and J dropped 1 base, with 11 bases sitting between them. The CDR3 contains 14 residues. CDR1 is LGHDT and CDR2 is YNNKEL in the germline V gene (reference sequence). The chain's CDR3 is CASSFGVGNTEAFF. In nucleotides, the CDR3 is TGTGCCAGCAGCTTCGGGGTGGGGAACACTGAAGCTTTCTTT.

The V gene is TRBV11-3, the J gene TRBJ2-2; 11 bases are shared with TRBD1. With V trimmed by 0 bases and J by 7 bases, 7 bases remained unmatched. This CDR3 has 17 residues. In germline, CDR1 is SGHNT, CDR2 YENEEA. The CDR3 sequence is CASSLDSRTGGNGELFF. DNA for the CDR3: TGTGCCAGCAGCTTAGATTCACGGACAGGGGGCAACGGGGAGCTGTTTTTT.

The V gene is TRBV7-9, the J gene TRBJ2-1; 9 bases fit TRBD2. The CDR3 spans 13 residues. Trimming took 4 bases from V and 8 from J; bases not matched to a gene: 3. The germline V gene has CDR1 SEHNR and CDR2 FQNEAQ (reference sequence). CDR3: CASSSSGEDEQFF. Here the CDR3 DNA reads TGTGCCAGCAGCTCTAGCGGGGAAGATGAGCAGTTCTTC.

This chain links TRBV19 with TRBJ1-3; D might be TRBD1 (5 bases). CDR1 LNHDA and CDR2 SQIVND come from the germline V gene (reference sequence). Trimming removed 6 bases from V and 4 bases from J, with 13 bases in between. There are 14 residues in the CDR3. The CDR3 region has the DNA TGTGCCAGTAGCATCGGGACTCAAGGAAACACCATATATTTT. Its protein is CASSIGTQGNTIYF.

V gene TRBV9 combines with J gene TRBJ1-2; D is possibly TRBD1 (5 bases). V lost 0 bases to trimming and J lost 7 bases, with 10 bases between them. Germline CDR1 is SGDLS and CDR2 is YYNGEE. The length of the CDR3 is 13 residues. CDR3 protein: CASSVVGGSGYTF. The DNA of the CDR3 is TGTGCCAGCAGCGTAGTCGGGGGGTCTGGCTACACCTTC.

The rearrangement uses TRBV2 and TRBJ1-5; 12 positions match TRBD1. The CDR3 spans 19 residues. The V and J ends lost 4 bases and 1 base, in that order; junction bases with no gene match: 11. CDR1 SNHLY and CDR2 FYNNEI come from the germline V gene. In nucleotides, the CDR3 is TGTGCCAGCAGTGGTATAGGGACAGGGGGCGCCGGGAGCAATCAGCCCCAGCATTTT. Translating it yields CASSGIGTGGAGSNQPQHF. The variable domain in full, with the rest retrieved from reference TRBV2 and TRBJ1-5, is EPEVTQTPSHQVTQMGQEVILRCVPISNHLYFYWYRQILGQKVEFLVSFYNNEISEKSEIFDDQFSVERPDGSNFTLKIRSTKLEDSAMYFCASSGIGTGGAGSNQPQHFGDGTRLSIL.

The CDR3 loop reads CASSLAGAGTGELFF. CDR3 sequence (DNA): TGTGCCAGCAGCTTAGCGGGAGCGGGAACCGGGGAGCTGTTTTTT. The chain has TRBV5-4 and TRBJ2-2, with TRBD2 identical over 8 bases. The V gene end was trimmed by 2 bases and the J gene end by 5 bases; junction bases not matched to a gene: 5. This CDR3 has 15 amino acids. The germline CDR1 and CDR2 sequences are SGHNT and YYREEE (reference sequence).

V and J are TRBV19 and TRBJ2-5; 9 nucleotides match TRBD1. J was trimmed by 5 bases and V by 5 bases; bases with no gene match: 6. The CDR3 sequence is 14 residues long. CDR1 LNHDA and CDR2 SQIVND come from the germline V gene (reference sequence). The CDR3 region has the DNA TGTGCCAGTAGTTCTGGGACAGGGAGGGAGACCCAGTACTTC. Protein sequence: CASSSGTGRETQYF.

This chain connects TRBV11-3 to TRBJ2-7, with a tentative D call TRBD2 (6 bases). The ends were cut back, 11 bases at V and 4 bases at J, with 15 bases in the middle. The V gene's germline CDR1 is SGHNT and CDR2 YENEEA. This CDR3 contains 12 residues. For the CDR3, the DNA is TGTGCCCCACCGGAGGGTTTATACGAGCAGTACTTC. Translation gives CAPPEGLYEQYF.

The V gene is TRBV28, the J gene TRBJ1-5; TRBD1 is a possible D gene (6 bases). The CDR3 covers 15 residues. Looked up from germline, CDR1 is MDHEN and CDR2 is SYDVKM. V was shortened by 10 bases and J by 0 bases, with 16 bases between the two germline ends. The chain's CDR3 is CANCPTGYSNQPQHF. The CDR3 DNA reads as TGTGCCAACTGTCCCACAGGGTATAGCAATCAGCCCCAGCATTTT.

The rearrangement joins TRBV4-3 to TRBJ1-6; D not resolved. Germline V CDR1 and CDR2: LGHNA, YSLEER. CDR3 size: 16 residues. V lost 0 bases and J 6 bases, leaving 12 bases between the germline ends. The CDR3 reads CASSQDRGIGNSPLHF. In DNA form, the CDR3 reads TGCGCCAGCAGCCAAGATAGAGGGATTGGTAATTCACCCCTCCACTTT.

The chain uses TRBV4-1 and TRBJ1-4; TRBD1 agrees at 11 bases. The CDR3 extends over 19 amino acids. Trimming at V came to 0 bases and at J to 1 base, leaving 7 bases not matched to a gene. Germline CDR1 and CDR2: MGHRA and YSYEKL. CDR3 protein: CASSQDTGQGALTNEKLFF. The CDR3 bases are TGCGCCAGCAGCCAAGATACAGGACAGGGGGCTTTAACTAATGAAAAACTGTTTTTT.

V is TRBV5-4 and J is TRBJ2-6; a weak D match, TRBD2 (7 bases). Per germline, CDR1 SGHNT and CDR2 YYREEE (reference sequence). Trimming took off 5 bases at V and 0 bases at J, with 15 bases between the two ends. CDR3 length: 17 amino acids. As DNA, the CDR3 is TGTGCCAGCAGGGGGGGGCGGAAAAACTCTGGGGCCAACGTCCTGACTTTC. It specifies CASRGGRKNSGANVLTF.

This chain joins TRBV27 and TRBJ2-1, with 7 bases identical to TRBD2. The CDR3 is 14 residues long. Germline V gives CDR1 MNHEY, CDR2 SMNVEV (reference sequence). CDR3 loop: CATSLRGGYNEQFF. The CDR3 coding sequence is TGTGCTACCTCTTTGCGCGGGGGCTACAATGAGCAGTTCTTC.

This clone has just a few counts. J is TRBJ2-3 and V is TRBV24-1, with TRBD2 matching 7 bases. Germline V lookup: CDR1 KGHDR, CDR2 SFDVKD. Losses at the gene ends were 3 bases for V and 5 bases for J; bases not matched to a gene: 7. The CDR3 runs to 15 residues. CDR3 sequence: CATSDLGGLQDTQYF. In DNA, the CDR3 is TGTGCCACCAGTGATCTGGGAGGGTTACAAGATACGCAGTATTTT.

This clone was observed a few times. The V gene is TRBV4-2, the J gene TRBJ1-5, with D perhaps matching TRBD1 (6 bases). Germline assignment: CDR1 LGHNA and CDR2 YNFKEQ. Trimming pared 5 bases from V and 3 bases from J, leaving 11 bases between. This CDR3 has 14 amino acids. CDR3 nucleotide sequence: TGTGCCAGCAGCACCGACAGGCTCAATCAGCCCCAGCATTTT. Translating it yields CASSTDRLNQPQHF.

This sequence joins TRBV10-3 and TRBJ1-1, with TRBD1 as a possible D gene (5 bases). The CDR3 is made up of 11 amino acids. Germline CDR1 is ENHRY and CDR2 is SYGVKD. With 10 bases removed from V and 1 base from J, the gap between germline ends came to 7 bases. The chain's CDR3 is CASGANTEAFF. Here the CDR3 DNA reads TGTGCCAGTGGGGCGAACACTGAAGCTTTCTTT.